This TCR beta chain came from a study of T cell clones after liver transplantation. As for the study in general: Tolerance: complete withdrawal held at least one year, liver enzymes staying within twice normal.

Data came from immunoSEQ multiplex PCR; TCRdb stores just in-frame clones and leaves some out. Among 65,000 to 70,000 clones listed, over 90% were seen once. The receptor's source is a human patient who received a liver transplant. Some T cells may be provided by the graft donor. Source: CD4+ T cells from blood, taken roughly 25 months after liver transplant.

The CDR3 spells CASSSQGADTEAFF. CDR3 in DNA: TGTGCCAGCAGCTCTCAGGGTGCGGACACTGAAGCTTTCTTT. The rearrangement links TRBV11-3 to TRBJ1-1; TRBD1 is a possible D gene (5 bases). The CDR3 is made up of 14 amino acids. The V and J ends lost 4 bases and 3 bases respectively, with 12 bases between them. Germline V CDR1 and CDR2: SGHNT, YENEEA.